A single sample gave rise to the 7 T cell receptor beta chains below, sequenced in a study of human T cells and chemical hapten exposure. Time point denoted: pre-sensitization, week 0. Treatment defined: therapeutic diphenylcyclopropenone sensitization with weekly scalp DPC. Via MiXCR, TCRdb re-called the RACE reads, giving one row per CDR3 protein. In the table there are roughly 38,000 distinct CDR3 sequences, around 7.6% of which are singletons. Sequencing used whole blood, obtained in connection with sensitization to the hapten diphenylcyclopropenone (DPC). These receptors all come from a woman between 50 and 59 years old with alopecia areata. Some clones in this sample may be carry-over from other donors' samples.

This clonotype was observed at least ten times. The chain combines TRBV7-9 with TRBJ2-4, with 7 bases aligning to TRBD1. The V gene's germline CDR1 is SEHNR and CDR2 FQNEAQ (reference sequence). This CDR3 contains 15 residues. V shed 4 bases, J shed 4 bases, and the junction held 7 bases outside the gene matches. DNA of the CDR3: TGTGCCAGCAGCTCCTCGACAGGGCTTAAAAACATTCAGTACTTC. It is translated as CASSSSTGLKNIQYF.

The chain links TRBV5-1 to TRBJ2-3; tentatively, D is TRBD1 (6 bases). CDR1 and CDR2 from the germline V gene are SGHRS and YFSETQ. V was cut by 4 bases and J by 2 bases, with 11 bases left in between. The CDR3 loop spans 14 amino acids. The CDR3 is CASSPDSPTDTQYF. CDR3 DNA: TGCGCCAGCAGCCCGGACAGCCCCACAGATACGCAGTATTTT.

The J gene is TRBJ1-4, the V gene TRBV6-5; 7 bases line up with TRBD1. Germline CDR1 MNHEY, CDR2 SVGAGI. J was trimmed by 11 bases and V by 11 bases; bases with no gene match: 11. The CDR3 length is 12 residues. CDR3: CAGQADLRKLFF. The CDR3 DNA reads as TGTGCCGGACAGGCGGACTTGAGGAAACTGTTTTTT.

This clonotype was counted at least ten times. V is TRBV9 and J is TRBJ2-3; D is unclear. With 0 bases removed from V and 2 bases from J, the gap between germline ends came to 4 bases. This CDR3 has 13 amino acids. Germline-derived CDR1 and CDR2 are SGDLS and YYNGEE. The CDR3 nucleotides are TGTGCCAGCAGCGTAGCATACACAGATACGCAGTATTTT. Translation gives CASSVAYTDTQYF.

This clonotype was picked up many times. The CDR3 loop is CASSDRFGNEKLFF. In nucleotides, the CDR3 is TGTGCCAGCAGTGACAGGTTCGGTAATGAAAAACTGTTTTTT. This chain joins TRBV2 and TRBJ1-4; unclear D gene. CDR3 length: 14 residues. Germline V gene lookup returns CDR1 SNHLY and CDR2 FYNNEI. The V end lost 3 bases, the J end lost 4 bases, and 9 bases lay between the germline ends.

This clonotype was counted only a few times. J is TRBJ2-5 and V is TRBV28, with D possibly TRBD2 on 5 matching bases. The CDR3 sequence is 12 residues long. The V end lost 6 bases, the J end lost 4 bases, and 9 bases lay between the germline ends. Germline values: CDR1 MDHEN, CDR2 SYDVKM. The CDR3 DNA follows: TGTGCCAGCAGGCAGGCGGGAGAGACCCAGTACTTC. Translating gives CASRQAGETQYF.

The rearrangement links TRBV25-1 to TRBJ1-6; possible D gene TRBD1, 5 bases. The CDR3 sequence is 13 residues long. Germline CDR1 reads MGHDK; CDR2 reads SYGVNS. V was clipped by 7 bases and J by 8 bases, with 12 bases between them. CDR3 DNA: TGTGCCAGCAATGGGGTAGGGGATTCACCCCTCCACTTT. Protein: CASNGVGDSPLHF. The whole variable domain, filled in from reference TRBV25-1 and TRBJ1-6, reads EADIYQTPRYLVIGTGKKITLECSQTMGHDKMYWYQQDPGMELHLIHYSYGVNSTEKGDLSSESTVSRIRTEHFPLTLESARPSHTSQYLCASNGVGDSPLHFGNGTRLTVT.